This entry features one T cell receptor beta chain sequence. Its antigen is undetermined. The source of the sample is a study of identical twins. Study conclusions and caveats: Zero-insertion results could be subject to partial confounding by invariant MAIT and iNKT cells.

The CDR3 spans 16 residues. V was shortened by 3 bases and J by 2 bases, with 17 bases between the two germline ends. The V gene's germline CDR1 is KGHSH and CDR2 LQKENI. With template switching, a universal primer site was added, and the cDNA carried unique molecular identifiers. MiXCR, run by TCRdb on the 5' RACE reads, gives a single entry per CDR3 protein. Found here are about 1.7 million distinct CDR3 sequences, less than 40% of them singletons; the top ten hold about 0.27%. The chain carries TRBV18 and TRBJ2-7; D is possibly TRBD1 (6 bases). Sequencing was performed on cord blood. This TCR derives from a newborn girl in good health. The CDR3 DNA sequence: TGTGCCAGCTCACCTCAGGGACAATCAAGAGCCTACGAGCAGTACTTC. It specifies CASSPQGQSRAYEQYF. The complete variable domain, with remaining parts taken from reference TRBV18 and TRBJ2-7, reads NAGVMQNPRHLVRRRGQEARLRCSPMKGHSHVYWYRQLPEEGLKFMVYLQKENIIDESGMPKERFSAEFPKEGPSILRIQQVVRGDSAAYFCASSPQGQSRAYEQYFGPGTRLTVT.